The clone carrying this TCR beta chain was observed at least ten times. Its antigen is currently unknown. The sample originates from a study of blood T cells in healthy people across ages. General observations from the study: Underestimates were what the diversity estimates from one million T cells were considered to be.

V was cut by 2 bases and J by 2 bases, with 13 bases left in between. CDR3 length: 15 amino acids. Germline loops: CDR1 SGDLS, CDR2 YYNGEE. A sample-barcoded 5' primer and a J-beta primer mix were used in a second PCR of about 6 to 12 cycles. TCRdb fed the 5' RACE reads into MiXCR, producing one record per CDR3 protein. In the table there are more than 1 million distinct CDR3 sequences, 40% to 45% of which are singletons. What was sequenced was blood. This sequence joins TRBV9 and TRBJ2-5, with TRBD1 as a possible D gene (6 bases). The receptor comes from a woman aged 55-69 years in good health. This CDR3 is CASSVGWGLQETQYF. CDR3 nucleotides: TGTGCCAGCAGCGTCGGGTGGGGGCTACAAGAGACCCAGTACTTC.